The next 29 T cell receptor beta chains were all read from a single sample in a study of OX40 agonist ivuxolimab in advanced cancers. Measured with immunoSEQ multiplex PCR; TCRdb has only the in-frame clones, and not every one. The sample carries roughly 76,000 clones, 70% to 90% recorded once. Sequences were derived from CD4+ or CD8+ T cells sorted from blood, sampled in a trial of the OX40 agonist ivuxolimab. These receptors were collected from an adult with an advanced solid tumor such as melanoma, head and neck, liver or kidney cancer.

The chain joins TRBV12-5 to TRBJ1-2, with a tentative D call TRBD1 (6 bases). This CDR3 contains 15 residues. Trimming left V 3 bases short and J 4 bases short, with 15 bases between. Germline lookup yields CDR1 LGHNT and CDR2 FRNRAP. Here the CDR3 DNA reads TGTGCTAGTGGTTTAGACCGAGGGGGACGCTATGGCTACACCTTC. Amino acid sequence: CASGLDRGGRYGYTF.

The chain combines TRBV7-9 with TRBJ2-1, with 13 nucleotides matching TRBD2. After removal of 5 bases from V and 7 bases from J, the junction contained 5 bases not matched to a gene. The germline V gene encodes CDR1 SEHNR and CDR2 FQNEAQ (reference sequence). The CDR3 has 15 residues. In nucleotides, the CDR3 is TGTGCCAGCAGCCCCGGACTAGCGGGAGTGAATGAGCAGTTCTTC. The encoded protein is CASSPGLAGVNEQFF. Full variable domain (rest looked up from reference TRBV7-9 and TRBJ2-1): DTGVSQNPRHKITKRGQNVTFRCDPISEHNRLYWYRQTLGQGPEFLTYFQNEAQLEKSRLLSDRFSAERPKGSFSTLEIQRTEQGDSAMYLCASSPGLAGVNEQFFGPGTRLTVL.

This sequence joins TRBV29-1 and TRBJ1-3; D is unresolved. The germline V gene encodes CDR1 SQVTM and CDR2 ANQGSEA. This CDR3 is 12 amino acids long. The V end lost 7 bases, the J end lost 5 bases, and 12 bases lay between the germline ends. The chain's CDR3 is CSASLDRNTIYF. For the CDR3, the DNA is TGCAGCGCTTCACTGGATCGAAACACCATATATTTT. Combining the CDR3 with reference TRBV29-1 and TRBJ1-3 gives the whole variable domain SAVISQKPSRDICQRGTSLTIQCQVDSQVTMMFWYRQQPGQSLTLIATANQGSEATYESGFVIDKFPISRPNLTFSTLTVSNMSPEDSSIYLCSASLDRNTIYFGEGSWLTVV.

CDR3 DNA sequence: TGTGCCAGTAGTATACTGAATCCGTATGGCTACACCTTC. Amino acid sequence: CASSILNPYGYTF. The chain has TRBV19 and TRBJ1-2; no reliable D call. The CDR3 has 13 residues. V was shortened by 2 bases and J by 5 bases, with 9 bases between the two germline ends. Germline CDR1 reads LNHDA; CDR2 reads SQIVND (reference sequence).

This chain uses TRBV4-3 with TRBJ2-3; 11 nucleotides agree with TRBD2. Trimming took 5 bases from V and 5 from J; bases not matched to a gene: 6. The V gene's germline CDR1 is LGHNA and CDR2 YSLEER. This CDR3 spans 15 amino acids. The CDR3 DNA follows: TGCGCCAGCAGCGGAACTAGCGGGGGAGAAGATACGCAGTATTTT. Protein sequence: CASSGTSGGEDTQYF.

V gene TRBV27 combines with J gene TRBJ2-1; possibly TRBD1 or TRBD2 for D (5 bases each). The germline gives CDR1 MNHEY, CDR2 SMNVEV (reference sequence). The CDR3 is 13 residues long. Deletions cut 4 bases from V and 6 bases from J, with 10 bases between. The CDR3 reads CASSWGIFNEQFF. CDR3 nucleotide sequence: TGTGCCAGCAGTTGGGGGATTTTCAATGAGCAGTTCTTC.

The chain is built from TRBV11-2 and TRBJ1-1, with D uncertain. V was clipped by 5 bases and J by 6 bases, with 7 bases between them. This CDR3 has 11 residues. Germline CDR1 SGHAT, CDR2 FQNNGV. The CDR3 DNA reads TGTGCCAGCAGCGCGAAATCTGAAGCTTTCTTT. Translation gives CASSAKSEAFF.

The chain has TRBV5-4 and TRBJ1-2; 9 bases line up with TRBD1. The CDR3 sequence is 13 residues long. Germline V gene sequence: CDR1 SGHNT, CDR2 YYREEE (reference sequence). J lost 7 bases, V lost 4 bases, and 5 bases had no gene match. The CDR3 nucleotides read TGTGCCAGCAGCCCGGGACAGGGAGGTGGCTACACCTTC. Translating it yields CASSPGQGGGYTF. The full variable domain, its missing parts supplied by reference TRBV5-4 and TRBJ1-2, is ETGVTQSPTHLIKTRGQQVTLRCSSQSGHNTVSWYQQALGQGPQFIFQYYREEENGRGNFPPRFSGLQFPNYSSELNVNALELDDSALYLCASSPGQGGGYTFGSGTRLTVV.

The chain uses TRBV6-5 and TRBJ1-1; maybe TRBD1 (6 bases). Germline values: CDR1 MNHEY, CDR2 SVGAGI. V was cut by 2 bases and J by 11 bases, with 21 bases left in between. The CDR3 sequence is 15 residues long. The CDR3 is CASSYGGVQQGYAFF. The DNA for the CDR3 is TGTGCCAGCAGTTACGGCGGGGTTCAACAGGGATACGCTTTCTTT.

CDR3 in amino acids: CASSSRRSSATEAFF. CDR3 sequence (DNA): TGTGCCAGCAGCTCTCGGAGATCTTCGGCAACTGAAGCTTTCTTT. V is TRBV7-2 and J is TRBJ1-1; D gene ambiguous. CDR1 and CDR2 (germline): SGHTA, FQGNSA. The CDR3 is made up of 15 amino acids. V lost 4 bases to trimming and J lost 5 bases, with 17 bases between them.

V and J are TRBV5-4 and TRBJ1-1; D is undetermined. The CDR3 runs to 15 residues. Germline V lookup: CDR1 SGHNT, CDR2 YYREEE (reference sequence). The V gene lost 0 bases and the J gene lost 0 bases, with 9 bases spanning the gap. The CDR3 loop is CASSLGSSMNTEAFF. In nucleotides, the CDR3 is TGTGCCAGCAGCTTGGGCAGTTCCATGAACACTGAAGCTTTCTTT.

The J gene is TRBJ2-2, the V gene TRBV14; unclear D gene. The CDR3 is made up of 15 amino acids. Per germline, CDR1 SGHDN and CDR2 FVKESK. V gave up 0 bases and J gave up 1 base, with 6 bases separating them. The CDR3 DNA follows: TGTGCCAGCAGCCAAGAAGCACTGAACACCGGGGAGCTGTTTTTT. Residues: CASSQEALNTGELFF. The complete variable domain, with remaining parts taken from reference TRBV14 and TRBJ2-2, reads EAGVTQFPSHSVIEKGQTVTLRCDPISGHDNLYWYRRVMGKEIKFLLHFVKESKQDESGMPNNRFLAERTGGTYSTLKVQPAELEDSGVYFCASSQEALNTGELFFGEGSRLTVL.

J is TRBJ2-5 and V is TRBV27, with no clear D. CDR1 is MNHEY and CDR2 is SMNVEV in the germline V gene (reference sequence). V dropped 7 bases and J dropped 5 bases, with 11 bases sitting between them. The CDR3 sequence is 12 residues long. CDR3 coding DNA: TGTGCCAGCACGACGGTGGGGGAGACCCAGTACTTC. It specifies CASTTVGETQYF.

This sequence joins TRBV4-2 and TRBJ2-3; 9 nucleotides agree with TRBD2. Germline V CDR1 and CDR2: LGHNA, YNFKEQ. Trimming took 1 base from V and 4 from J; bases not matched to a gene: 6. The CDR3 runs to 16 residues. CDR3 DNA sequence: TGTGCCAGCAGCCAAGCCGCAGCGGGAGGACCAGATACGCAGTATTTT. Its translation is CASSQAAAGGPDTQYF.

The CDR3 reads CASSRGGSVSETQYF. The CDR3 DNA reads as TGCGCCAGCAGTCGGGGCGGGAGCGTCTCCGAGACCCAGTACTTC. The genes are TRBV23-1 and TRBJ2-5; 7 nucleotides agree with TRBD2. TRBV23-1 falls under the ORF class, with uncertain function. The CDR3 loop spans 15 amino acids. The junction had 10 bases not matched to a gene; V was cut back by 4 bases and J by 5 bases.

The chain recombines TRBV25-1 with TRBJ2-1; D perhaps matches TRBD2 (6 bases). The CDR3 is 12 residues long. CDR1 is MGHDK and CDR2 is SYGVNS in the germline V gene. V lost 3 bases and J 10 bases, leaving 10 bases between the germline ends. In DNA, the CDR3 is TGTGCCAGCAGTGAGGTTCGGGGGGAGCAGTTCTTC. Translated, it gives CASSEVRGEQFF.

This CDR3 is CASSFDRVGGYTF. DNA for the CDR3: TGTGCCAGCAGTTTCGACCGAGTAGGAGGCTACACCTTC. The J gene is TRBJ1-2, the V gene TRBV27; D is unclear. Germline CDR1 MNHEY, CDR2 SMNVEV (reference sequence). CDR3 length equals 13 residues. The V and J ends lost 3 bases and 8 bases respectively, with 13 bases between them.

The chain is built from TRBV28 and TRBJ1-1, with D unclear. Germline CDR1 reads MDHEN; CDR2 reads SYDVKM. V lost 2 bases to trimming and J lost 6 bases, with 10 bases between them. The CDR3 contains 13 residues. CDR3 sequence reads: CASSLESRPEAFF. In DNA form, the CDR3 reads TGTGCCAGCAGTTTAGAATCGAGGCCTGAAGCTTTCTTT.

There are a few counts of this clone. The gene calls are TRBV19 and TRBJ1-5; D remains ambiguous. CDR3 length: 13 residues. V was cut by 4 bases and J by 3 bases, with 7 bases left in between. Looked up from germline, CDR1 is LNHDA and CDR2 is SQIVND (reference sequence). CDR3 loop: CASSTQHNQPQHF. The CDR3 region has the DNA TGTGCCAGTAGTACACAGCACAATCAGCCCCAGCATTTT.

The chain combines TRBV7-8 with TRBJ2-3; tentatively, D is TRBD1 (5 bases). The CDR3 consists of 14 residues. Germline V CDR1 and CDR2: SGHVS, FQNEAQ. V lost 6 bases, J lost 9 bases, and 19 bases lay in between. DNA for the CDR3: TGTGCCAGCAGACCCCCAGGGTTGCCAGTGACGCAGTATTTT. Amino acids: CASRPPGLPVTQYF.

This clone has more than one count but fewer than ten. The chain couples TRBV7-2 to TRBJ1-1, with 7 bases aligning to TRBD1. The germline gives CDR1 SGHTA, CDR2 FQGNSA. The CDR3 length is 15 residues. With 5 bases clipped from V and 2 bases from J, the junction kept 8 bases outside the gene matches. The CDR3 region is CASSPQTGINTEAFF. CDR3 nucleotide sequence: TGTGCCAGCAGCCCCCAGACAGGGATTAACACTGAAGCTTTCTTT.

This clone was picked up a small number of times. This chain uses TRBV10-1 with TRBJ2-5; TRBD2 agrees at 9 bases. The CDR3 is made up of 18 amino acids. V was pared by 1 base and J by 3 bases, with 12 bases of the junction left unmatched. In germline, CDR1 is WNHNN, CDR2 SYGVQD (reference sequence). The CDR3 protein is CASSEWLLPAGGEETQYF. CDR3 sequence (DNA): TGCGCCAGCAGTGAGTGGCTACTACCAGCGGGAGGAGAAGAGACCCAGTACTTC.

In this sample, this clone turned up once. The V call is TRBV2, the J call TRBJ2-1; D gene uncertain. Between the trimmed V and J ends, which lost 3 bases and 0 bases, there was a span of 6 bases. There are 14 residues in the CDR3. CDR1 SNHLY and CDR2 FYNNEI come from the germline V gene. The CDR3 bases are TGTGCCAGCAGTGAGCTCAGCTCCTACAATGAGCAGTTCTTC. Its translation: CASSELSSYNEQFF.

This clone came up once. The chain joins TRBV6-5 to TRBJ2-3; TRBD1 is a possible D gene (6 bases). In germline, CDR1 is MNHEY, CDR2 SVGAGI. V was trimmed by 6 bases and J by 8 bases, leaving 12 bases between them. CDR3 length: 12 amino acids. The CDR3 nucleotides are TGTGCCAGCAGCTCCGACAGGACTACGCAGTATTTT. It yields the protein CASSSDRTTQYF.

A few counts support this clone. The V and J genes are TRBV29-1 and TRBJ1-1; D not resolved. Trimming shortened V by 5 bases and J by 2 bases, and 6 bases separated the two germline ends. Germline V CDR1 and CDR2: SQVTM, ANQGSEA. This CDR3 spans 11 amino acids. The CDR3 here is CSVMINTEAFF. CDR3 sequence (DNA): TGCAGCGTTATGATAAACACTGAAGCTTTCTTT. The full variable domain, rest sourced from reference TRBV29-1 and TRBJ1-1, is SAVISQKPSRDICQRGTSLTIQCQVDSQVTMMFWYRQQPGQSLTLIATANQGSEATYESGFVIDKFPISRPNLTFSTLTVSNMSPEDSSIYLCSVMINTEAFFGQGTRLTVV.

The chain couples TRBV18 to TRBJ2-7, with 8 nucleotides matching TRBD1. V trimming: 2 bases; J trimming: 0 bases; junction bases outside the gene matches: 3. Germline V gene sequence: CDR1 KGHSH, CDR2 LQKENI. The CDR3 totals 15 residues. In DNA, the CDR3 is TGTGCCAGCTCACCAGGAACAGGGGGCTCCTACGAGCAGTACTTC. Translation gives CASSPGTGGSYEQYF.

The chain links TRBV12-5 to TRBJ1-5; D is ambiguous. The V and J ends lost 2 bases and 1 base respectively, with 12 bases between them. The V gene's germline CDR1 is LGHNT and CDR2 FRNRAP. The CDR3 runs 16 residues. As DNA, the CDR3 is TGTGCTAGTGGTTTGCTCACGGTGGGGAGCAATCAGCCCCAGCATTTT. The encoded protein is CASGLLTVGSNQPQHF.

This chain uses TRBV10-2 with TRBJ2-1, with 14 bases aligning to TRBD2. CDR3 length equals 15 residues. V gave up 6 bases and J gave up 9 bases; unmatched junction bases: 7. Germline V gives CDR1 WSHSY, CDR2 SAAADI. CDR3 DNA: TGCGCCAGCAGGGAGACTAGCGGGAGGGCCGGTGAGCAGTTCTTC. Residues: CASRETSGRAGEQFF.

The chain links TRBV10-3 to TRBJ1-2; 7 nucleotides match TRBD1. Germline assignment: CDR1 ENHRY and CDR2 SYGVKD. Germline trimming cut 7 bases from V and 1 base from J; bases unmatched to any gene: 6. The CDR3 length is 14 residues. This chain's CDR3 is CAITPTGNNYGYTF. The CDR3 DNA sequence: TGTGCCATCACCCCGACAGGGAATAACTATGGCTACACCTTC.